The 23 T cell receptor beta chains below all came from one sample that was sequenced in a study of T cell responses to AZD1222 COVID-19 vaccine. Sequenced by immunoSEQ multiplex PCR; TCRdb stores in-frame clones only, minus some. This table has around 140,000 clones, roughly 88% appearing once. This specimen consisted of peripheral blood, obtained 28 days after the second dose of the MenACWY control vaccine. These TCRs come from an adult who received the MenACWY meningococcal vaccine as a control.

A single count supports this clone. CDR3: CASSQYGTLRQPQHF. DNA of the CDR3: TGTGCCAGCAGTCAATATGGGACGTTGAGGCAGCCCCAGCATTTT. V gene TRBV27 combines with J gene TRBJ1-5; tentatively, D is TRBD1 (5 bases). V lost 5 bases, J lost 7 bases, and 18 bases lay in between. The CDR3 length is 15 residues. Germline V gene data show CDR1 as MNHEY and CDR2 as SMNVEV (reference sequence).

The chain is built from TRBV6-4 and TRBJ2-2; D not certain. This CDR3 comprises 14 residues. The germline CDR1 and CDR2 sequences are MRHNA and SNTAGT. V was pared by 1 base and J by 3 bases, with 6 bases between. As DNA, the CDR3 is TGTGCCAGCAGTGACTTGCCGGACACCGGGGAGCTGTTTTTT. It codes for CASSDLPDTGELFF.

The chain uses TRBV4-2 and TRBJ2-2; the D is unclear. The CDR3 consists of 15 residues. The germline gives CDR1 LGHNA, CDR2 YNFKEQ. V lost 0 bases and J lost 6, with 11 bases in between. CDR3 protein: CASSQEIRNPGELFF. CDR3 nucleotide sequence: TGTGCCAGCAGCCAAGAGATTCGTAACCCCGGGGAGCTGTTTTTT.

The CDR3: CASSLGGTNTEAFF. The CDR3 nucleotides are TGTGCCAGCAGTCTTGGAGGGACGAACACTGAAGCTTTCTTT. This chain uses TRBV6-5 with TRBJ1-1, with D tentatively TRBD1 (5 bases). V was pared by 5 bases and J by 1 base, with 11 bases between. The CDR3 loop spans 14 amino acids. Per the germline V gene, CDR1 is MNHEY and CDR2 is SVGAGI.

V and J are TRBV21-1 and TRBJ2-3; the listed D gene, TRBD1, was not tested against the DNA. TRBV21-1 is designated a pseudogene. There are 16 residues in the CDR3. CDR3 nucleotide sequence: TGTGCCAGCAGCACCTGGACAGGGGTTAAAAAAGATACGCAGTATTTT. Amino acids: CASSTWTGVKKDTQYF.

To note about this clone: Other DNA sequences from this sample encode an identical CDR3 as well. The rearrangement links TRBV20-1 to TRBJ2-7; TRBD2 agrees at 7 bases. CDR3 size: 11 residues. Unmatched junction bases numbered 0, after V lost 3 bases and J lost 4 bases. Looked up from germline, CDR1 is DFQATT and CDR2 is SNEGSKA (reference sequence). CDR3 sequence reads: CSASGRYEQYF. In DNA form, the CDR3 reads TGCAGTGCTAGCGGGAGGTACGAGCAGTACTTC.

This rearrangement joins TRBV19 to TRBJ2-7; D possibly corresponds to TRBD1 (5 bases). The V gene lost 6 bases and the J gene lost 2 bases, with 17 bases spanning the gap. Germline V gives CDR1 LNHDA, CDR2 SQIVND (reference sequence). The CDR3 totals 15 residues. CDR3: CASRLPTGFPYEQYF. Written as DNA, the CDR3 is TGTGCCAGTAGATTACCCACAGGATTTCCCTACGAGCAGTACTTC.

V usage is TRBV6-5 and J usage is TRBJ2-1; TRBD2 is a possible D gene (6 bases). With 0 bases removed from V and 8 bases from J, the gap between germline ends came to 17 bases. Looked up from germline, CDR1 is MNHEY and CDR2 is SVGAGI. This CDR3 contains 16 residues. CDR3 sequence: CASSYSVGVAVDEQFF. Here the CDR3 DNA reads TGTGCCAGCAGTTACTCTGTGGGAGTAGCGGTAGATGAGCAGTTCTTC.

The chain employs TRBV27 and TRBJ2-7; 8 bases fit TRBD1. CDR3 length: 14 amino acids. CDR1 and CDR2 (germline): MNHEY, SMNVEV (reference sequence). J gave up 0 bases and V 8 bases, and 6 bases lay outside the gene matches. The CDR3 coding sequence is TGTGCCAGCCGGTGGACAGGGAGCTCCTACGAGCAGTACTTC. This codes for CASRWTGSSYEQYF.

The gene calls are TRBV5-4 and TRBJ1-2, with 9 nucleotides matching TRBD1. Germline V gene lookup returns CDR1 SGHNT and CDR2 YYREEE (reference sequence). The CDR3 spans 14 residues. The trim removed 5 bases at V and 0 bases at J, leaving 2 bases unmatched. The CDR3 region has the DNA TGTGCCAGCAGTCGGACAGGGGCTAACTATGGCTACACCTTC. Translated: CASSRTGANYGYTF.

As DNA, the CDR3 is TGTGCCAGCAGTGATACGGACTCCTACGAGCAGTACTTC. Protein: CASSDTDSYEQYF. The chain carries TRBV25-1 and TRBJ2-7; no clear D. The length of the CDR3 is 13 residues. The V gene's germline CDR1 is MGHDK and CDR2 SYGVNS. Trimming left V 3 bases short and J 0 bases short, with 6 bases between.

This clone was observed once. V and J are TRBV4-1 and TRBJ1-1; tentatively, D is TRBD1 (5 bases). V was trimmed by 3 bases and J by 1 base, leaving 12 bases between them. This CDR3 comprises 15 residues. In germline, CDR1 is MGHRA, CDR2 YSYEKL. CDR3 loop: CASSQAGTQNTEAFF. The DNA of the CDR3 is TGCGCCAGCAGCCAGGCCGGGACTCAGAACACTGAAGCTTTCTTT.

This clone has only one observation. V and J are TRBV20-1 and TRBJ1-2; no definite D call. The germline V gene has CDR1 DFQATT and CDR2 SNEGSKA (reference sequence). V was trimmed by 0 bases and J by 4 bases, leaving 3 bases between them. The CDR3 is 11 residues long. In nucleotides, the CDR3 is TGCAGTGCTAGAGATCTCTATGGCTACACCTTC. This codes for CSARDLYGYTF.

J is TRBJ1-3 and V is TRBV19; D remains ambiguous. The CDR3 runs to 15 residues. Germline V gives CDR1 LNHDA, CDR2 SQIVND (reference sequence). The ends were cut back, 7 bases at V and 1 base at J, with 14 bases in the middle. CDR3 sequence: CASTKDMGSGNTIYF. DNA for the CDR3: TGTGCCAGTACCAAGGATATGGGGTCTGGAAACACCATATATTTT.

The chain recombines TRBV6-2 or TRBV6-3 with TRBJ1-1, with unresolved D. The CDR3 is made up of 17 amino acids. V lost 0 bases to trimming and J lost 3 bases, with 17 bases between them. Germline V gene lookup returns CDR1 MNHEY and CDR2 SVGEGT. Here the CDR3 reads CASSYSRNLMGDTEAFF. For the CDR3, the DNA is TGTGCCAGCAGTTACTCGCGGAACCTGATGGGTGACACTGAAGCTTTCTTT.

The CDR3 loop reads CASGTRQGRLETQYF. Here the CDR3 DNA reads TGTGCCAGCGGAACACGACAGGGGAGGCTGGAGACCCAGTACTTC. V gene TRBV27 combines with J gene TRBJ2-5, with 8 nucleotides matching TRBD1. CDR1 is MNHEY and CDR2 is SMNVEV in the germline V gene (reference sequence). V lost 8 bases and J lost 5; bases outside the gene matches: 13. The CDR3 is 15 amino acids.

The J gene is TRBJ1-6, the V gene TRBV19; D perhaps matches TRBD1 (5 bases). V was clipped by 8 bases and J by 7 bases, with 12 bases between them. Germline V lookup: CDR1 LNHDA, CDR2 SQIVND (reference sequence). The CDR3 runs 13 residues. CDR3 protein: CASHRGRNSPLHF. The CDR3 DNA follows: TGTGCCAGTCACCGGGGACGAAATTCACCCCTCCACTTT. Full variable domain (remainder filled in from reference TRBV19 and TRBJ1-6): DGGITQSPKYLFRKEGQNVTLSCEQNLNHDAMYWYRQDPGQGLRLIYYSQIVNDFQKGDIAEGYSVSREKKESFPLTVTSAQKNPTAFYLCASHRGRNSPLHFGNGTRLTVT.

The V and J genes are TRBV11-3 and TRBJ1-2; 8 bases fit TRBD1. The trim removed 1 base at V and 5 bases at J, leaving 6 bases unmatched. The CDR3 loop spans 15 amino acids. CDR1 is SGHNT and CDR2 is YENEEA in the germline V gene. CDR3 nucleotide sequence: TGTGCCAGCAGCTTAGTACCAGGGGGCGCGTATGGCTACACCTTC. Translation gives CASSLVPGGAYGYTF. The complete variable domain, with remaining parts taken from reference TRBV11-3 and TRBJ1-2, reads EAGVVQSPRYKIIEKKQPVAFWCNPISGHNTLYWYLQNLGQGPELLIRYENEEAVDDSQLPKDRFSAERLKGVDSTLKIQPAELGDSAVYLCASSLVPGGAYGYTFGSGTRLTVV.

This chain uses TRBV28 with TRBJ2-1, with D possibly TRBD2 on 7 matching bases. This CDR3 has 16 residues. The germline V gene has CDR1 MDHEN and CDR2 SYDVKM. The V gene lost 5 bases and the J gene lost 11 bases, with 25 bases spanning the gap. The CDR3 bases are TGTGCCAGCAGTACCCCGGGGGCTAGCGGTGACTTAAAGCAGTTCTTC. Translation gives CASSTPGASGDLKQFF.

The chain combines TRBV27 with TRBJ1-6; weak D call: TRBD1 (5 bases). CDR3 length: 18 amino acids. CDR1 MNHEY and CDR2 SMNVEV come from the germline V gene (reference sequence). The ends were cut back, 3 bases at V and 9 bases at J, with 24 bases in the middle. The CDR3 bases are TGTGCCAGCAGTTTTGGGGGTGACTTGGTCAAACTGGGTTCACCCCTCCACTTT. It is translated as CASSFGGDLVKLGSPLHF.

This clone is a singleton in its sample. The chain has TRBV7-2 and TRBJ2-7; the D is unclear. This CDR3 comprises 14 residues. CDR1 and CDR2 from the germline V gene are SGHTA and FQGNSA. Trimming removed 5 bases at V and 2 bases at J, with 13 bases between. The CDR3 reads CASSRTVMTYEQYF. The CDR3 DNA reads TGTGCCAGCAGCCGCACCGTAATGACCTACGAGCAGTACTTC.

J is TRBJ1-1 and V is TRBV27; tentatively, D is TRBD1 (5 bases). Germline loops: CDR1 MNHEY, CDR2 SMNVEV (reference sequence). The CDR3 totals 14 residues. V dropped 6 bases and J dropped 4 bases, with 15 bases sitting between them. CDR3 amino acids: CASSLLGQGTEAFF. CDR3 nucleotides: TGTGCCAGCAGCCTATTGGGTCAGGGCACTGAAGCTTTCTTT.

The chain combines TRBV6-2 or TRBV6-3 with TRBJ1-2; D may be TRBD1 (5 bases). The CDR3 runs to 17 residues. Germline V lookup: CDR1 MNHEY, CDR2 SVGEGT. The V end lost 5 bases, the J end lost 0 bases, and 19 bases lay between the germline ends. The CDR3 reads CASSSRDSLLANYGYTF. The CDR3 DNA reads as TGTGCCAGCAGTAGCAGGGATTCGCTCCTAGCTAACTATGGCTACACCTTC.